Shown below are 4 T cell receptor beta chains from a single sample sequenced in a study of blood T cell repertoires in COVID-19. Generated by immunoSEQ multiplex PCR, the TCRdb table keeps only in-frame clones and is missing some. The sample lists 140,000 to 150,000 clones, 80% occurring once. Sequences were obtained from peripheral blood. These receptors all stem from a woman aged 50 to 60 with acute or convalescent COVID-19.

Only a few counts were recorded for this clone. V and J are TRBV7-8 and TRBJ2-1; TRBD2 matches 9 bases. With V trimmed by 0 bases and J by 10 bases, 4 bases remained unmatched. CDR3 length: 14 residues. In germline, CDR1 is SGHVS, CDR2 FQNEAQ. The CDR3 DNA reads as TGTGCCAGCAGCTTAGCCGGGACTAGCAGGGAGCAGTTCTTC. Translating gives CASSLAGTSREQFF. Filled out from reference TRBV7-8 and TRBJ2-1, the complete variable domain reads GAGVSQSPRYKVAKRGQDVALRCDPISGHVSLFWYQQALGQGPEFLTYFQNEAQLDKSGLPSDRFFAERPEGSVSTLKIQRTQQEDSAVYLCASSLAGTSREQFFGPGTRLTVL.

The chain combines TRBV12-3 or TRBV12-4 with TRBJ2-7; 10 bases agree with TRBD1. V lost 6 bases, J lost 5 bases, and 4 bases stayed unmatched. The CDR3 length is 13 residues. CDR3 amino acids: CASSSGQGHEQYF. CDR3 nucleotides: TGTGCCAGCAGCTCGGGACAGGGGCACGAGCAGTACTTC.

CDR3 nucleotides: TGTGCCAGTAGGACTAGCGGGGAGGACAATGAGCAGTTCTTC. It encodes CASRTSGEDNEQFF. The gene calls are TRBV19 and TRBJ2-1, with 11 bases matching TRBD2. Unmatched junction bases numbered 3, after V lost 6 bases and J lost 5 bases. From germline, CDR1 is LNHDA and CDR2 SQIVND (reference sequence). The length of the CDR3 is 14 residues.

Concerning this clone itself: In the same sample, other DNA sequences code for this CDR3. The genes are TRBV7-2 and TRBJ2-3; possible D gene TRBD1, 6 bases. The CDR3 contains 14 residues. Germline lookup yields CDR1 SGHTA and CDR2 FQGNSA. Trimming removed 5 bases from V and 0 bases from J, with 9 bases in between. CDR3 in amino acids: CASSPQGSTDTQYF. CDR3 sequence (DNA): TGTGCCAGCAGCCCACAGGGAAGCACAGATACGCAGTATTTT. Filled out from reference TRBV7-2 and TRBJ2-3, the complete variable domain reads GAGVSQSPSNKVTEKGKDVELRCDPISGHTALYWYRQSLGQGLEFLIYFQGNSAPDKSGLPSDRFSAERTGGSVSTLTIQRTQQEDSAVYLCASSPQGSTDTQYFGPGTRLTVL.